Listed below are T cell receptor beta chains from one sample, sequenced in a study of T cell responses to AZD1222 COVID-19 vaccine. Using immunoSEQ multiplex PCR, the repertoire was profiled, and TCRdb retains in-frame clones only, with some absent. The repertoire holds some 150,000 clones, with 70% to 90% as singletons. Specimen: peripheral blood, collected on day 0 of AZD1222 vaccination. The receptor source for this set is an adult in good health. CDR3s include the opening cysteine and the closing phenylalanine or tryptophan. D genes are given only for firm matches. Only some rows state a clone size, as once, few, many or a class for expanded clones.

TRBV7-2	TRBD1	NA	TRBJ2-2	CASSLAGQGSTGELFF	TGTGCCAGCAGCTTAGCGGGACAGGGGAGCACCGGGGAGCTGTTTTTT
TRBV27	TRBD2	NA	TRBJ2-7	CASSLMVGLAGGGAYEQYF	TGTGCCAGCAGTTTAATGGTAGGGCTAGCGGGAGGGGGTGCCTACGAGCAGTACTTC
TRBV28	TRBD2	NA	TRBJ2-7	CASSPTTRSGRDSYEQYF	TGTGCCAGCAGCCCTACCACTCGGAGCGGGAGGGACTCCTACGAGCAGTACTTC
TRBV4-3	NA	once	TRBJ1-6	CASSQAAFNSPLHF	TGCGCCAGCAGCCAAGCTGCATTCAATTCACCCCTCCACTTT
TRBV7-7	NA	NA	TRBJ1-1	CASRQSPPAPGQLNTEAFF	TGTGCTAGCAGACAATCCCCGCCCGCACCGGGGCAGTTAAACACTGAAGCTTTCTTT
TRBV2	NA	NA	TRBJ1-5	CASRLTLAAGSNQPQHF	TGTGCCAGCAGACTCACTCTCGCAGCCGGGAGCAATCAGCCCCAGCATTTT
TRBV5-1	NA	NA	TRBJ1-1	CASSFRQLNTEAFF	TGCGCCAGCAGCTTTCGGCAGTTGAACACTGAAGCTTTCTTT
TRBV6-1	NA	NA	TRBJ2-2	CASSENPGSTGELFF	TGTGCCAGCAGTGAAAATCCAGGGTCAACCGGGGAGCTGTTTTTT
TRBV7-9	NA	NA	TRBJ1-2	CASSKGANYGYTF	TGTGCCAGTTCTAAGGGCGCTAACTATGGCTACACCTTC
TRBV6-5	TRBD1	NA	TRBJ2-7	CASSYSWTGRYEQYF	TGTGCCAGCAGTTACTCGTGGACAGGGAGGTACGAGCAGTACTTC
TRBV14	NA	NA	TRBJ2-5	CASSQDLVETQYF	TGTGCCAGCAGCCAAGATTTGGTAGAGACCCAGTACTTC
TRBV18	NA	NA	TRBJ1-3	CASSPGGNTIYF	TGTGCCAGCTCGCCTGGCGGAAACACCATATATTTT
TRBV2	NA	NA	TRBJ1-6	CASSRVLDSPLHF	TGTGCCAGCTCTAGGGTTTTGGATTCACCCCTCCACTTT
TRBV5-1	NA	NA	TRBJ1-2	CASSFTSGVWGYTF	TGCGCCAGCAGTTTTACCTCAGGGGTTTGGGGCTACACCTTC
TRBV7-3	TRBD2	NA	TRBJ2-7	CASSLGAGAGEQYF	TGTGCCAGCAGCCTTGGCGCGGGAGCAGGCGAGCAGTACTTC
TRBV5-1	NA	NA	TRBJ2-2	CASSFGETNTGELFF	TGCGCCAGCAGCTTCGGGGAGACAAACACCGGGGAGCTGTTTTTT
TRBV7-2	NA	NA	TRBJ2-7	CASSPGPNTYEQYF	TGTGCCAGCAGCCCGGGACCGAACACCTACGAGCAGTACTTC
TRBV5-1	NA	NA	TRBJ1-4	CASTPGGARNEKLFF	TGCGCCAGCACCCCTGGGGGGGCGAGGAATGAAAAACTGTTTTTT
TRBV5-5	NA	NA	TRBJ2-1	CASSKIVSSYNEQFF	TGTGCCAGCAGCAAAATTGTAAGCTCCTACAATGAGCAGTTCTTC
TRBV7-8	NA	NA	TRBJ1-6	CASSPIRGSYNSPLHF	TGTGCCAGCAGCCCTATAAGAGGCTCCTATAATTCACCCCTCCACTTT
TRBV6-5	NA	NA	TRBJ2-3	CASSNHATRETQYF	TGTGCCAGCAGTAACCATGCCACACGGGAGACGCAGTATTTT
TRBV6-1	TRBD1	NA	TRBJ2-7	CASSEYDRASEGEQYF	TGTGCCAGCAGTGAGTATGACAGGGCGAGTGAGGGCGAGCAGTACTTC
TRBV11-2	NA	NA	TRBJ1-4	CASSQSAEKLFF	TGTGCCAGCAGCCAATCGGCGGAAAAACTGTTTTTT
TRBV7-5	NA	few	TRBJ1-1	CARSPRDRDTEAFF	TGTGCCAGAAGCCCACGGGACAGGGACACTGAAGCTTTCTTT
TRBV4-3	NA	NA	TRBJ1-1	CASSRVGWAEAFF	TGCGCCAGCAGCCGGGTTGGGTGGGCTGAAGCTTTCTTT
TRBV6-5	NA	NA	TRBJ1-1	CASGHGSNTEAFF	TGTGCCAGCGGGCACGGTTCGAACACTGAAGCTTTCTTT
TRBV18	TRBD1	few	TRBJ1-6	CASSPGQIYSPLHF	TGTGCCAGCTCACCGGGACAGATTTATTCACCCCTCCACTTT
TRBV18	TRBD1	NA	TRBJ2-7	CASSPRRQGLSGYEQYF	TGTGCCAGCTCACCAAGGAGACAGGGCCTGAGTGGATACGAGCAGTACTTC
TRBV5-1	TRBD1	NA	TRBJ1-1	CASSLVGQGANTEAFF	TGCGCCAGCAGCTTGGTTGGACAGGGGGCAAACACTGAAGCTTTCTTT
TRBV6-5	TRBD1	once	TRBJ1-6	CASSYGQGNSPLHF	TGTGCCAGCAGTTACGGACAGGGAAATTCACCCCTCCACTTT
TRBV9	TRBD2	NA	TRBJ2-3	CASSVPGTSDRTDTQYF	TGTGCCAGCAGCGTCCCCGGGACTAGCGACCGCACAGATACGCAGTATTTT